This TCR beta chain was recovered during a study of T cell changes during pregnancy in multiple sclerosis. The germline V gene encodes CDR1 SGHRS and CDR2 YFSETQ. This CDR3 has 14 amino acids. Trimming removed 4 bases at V and 6 bases at J, with 13 bases between. Produced via immunoSEQ multiplex PCR; TCRdb's table is partial and in-frame only. The sample includes 40,000 to 60,000 clones, around 92% seen only once; the top ten take under 0.85%. The chain links TRBV5-1 to TRBJ2-2; D is unclear. Source: CD4+ T cells from peripheral blood mononuclear cells, taken in the third trimester of pregnancy. The clonotype comes from a female donor with multiple sclerosis, enrolled in a pregnancy study. The CDR3 DNA follows: TGCGCCAGCAGCGATCTAGTGGCGGCCGGGGAGCTGTTTTTT. It is translated as CASSDLVAAGELFF.